A selection of T cell receptor beta chains follows, all from one sample in a study of T-cell reconstitution after alpha-beta-depleted transplantation in children. MiXCR was run by TCRdb on the PCR reads, yielding one entry per CDR3 protein. The sample has 440,000 or so distinct CDR3 sequences; approximately 10% are singletons. Here the sequenced sample was PBMCs from the stem cell graft donor, taken from the stem cell graft. The receptors shown here come from a human donor who donated a stem cell graft to a child with acute myeloid leukemia. Both conserved end residues are part of each CDR3. Fields, in order: J gene, V gene, clone size, CDR3 protein. Not all rows give a size; the values are once, few, many and, for expanded clones, a class.

TRBJ1-6	TRBV6-1	.	CASSLRNNSPLHF
TRBJ2-1	TRBV4-3	many	CASSQVFGRDNEQFF
TRBJ1-1	TRBV19	few	CASSPGGTTEAFF
TRBJ1-2	TRBV6-4	.	CASSAVYGNYGYTF
TRBJ2-5	TRBV6-5	.	CASSYLSGQETQYF
TRBJ2-7	TRBV6-1	few	CASLDLAKEIYEQYF
TRBJ2-2	TRBV12-3/TRBV12-4	few	CASSQPGWVRTGELFF
TRBJ1-4	TRBV10-3	.	CAISGSPTGDNEKLFF
TRBJ2-7	TRBV29-1	many	CSVVGDGTLYEQYF
TRBJ2-1	TRBV25-1	few	CASSDKGTSYNEQFF
TRBJ1-5	TRBV5-1	few	CASSRTGNSNQPQHF